This T cell receptor beta chain was identified during a study of blood T cell repertoires in COVID-19. Study information: Sites across the United States, Italy and Spain contributed samples from acute and convalescent COVID-19.

The assay was immunoSEQ multiplex PCR, and TCRdb's table has in-frame clones only and misses some. The table records under 95,000 clones, about 87% of them present only once. The CDR3 contains 16 residues. V was pared by 1 base and J by 6 bases, with 17 bases between. Germline loops: CDR1 SGHTA, CDR2 FQGTGA. The receptor was derived from a woman between 45 and 65 years old with acute or convalescent COVID-19. This chain uses TRBV7-3 with TRBJ2-3; maybe TRBD2 (6 bases). Sample: peripheral blood. Here the CDR3 reads CASSLIGQGGIDTQYF. DNA of the CDR3: TGTGCCAGCAGCTTAATAGGGCAGGGAGGTATCGATACGCAGTATTTT.